Below, 22 T cell receptor beta chains from the same sample are listed, as sequenced in a study of CD8+ T cells in alopecia areata. RNA was extracted and reverse transcribed into cDNA as the sequencing template. Only in-frame clones appear in the TCRdb table, and some are missing; sequencing was by immunoSEQ multiplex PCR. Of hundreds of thousands of clones in the sample, around 67% were seen once. This material consisted of CD4+ T cells sorted from blood, taken at week 0. These receptor sequences come from a human donor with alopecia areata.

The CDR3 loop is CASSQDGGASGTSYNEQFF. The CDR3 bases are TGTGCCAGCAGCCAAGATGGTGGGGCTAGCGGGACCTCCTACAATGAGCAGTTCTTC. The chain employs TRBV4-2 and TRBJ2-1; 9 nucleotides line up with TRBD2. Trimming at V came to 0 bases and at J to 0 bases, leaving 9 bases not matched to a gene. Germline CDR1 and CDR2: LGHNA and YNFKEQ. This CDR3 spans 19 amino acids.

V is TRBV11-2 and J is TRBJ2-6, with D possibly called TRBD1 or TRBD2 (6 bases each). This CDR3 contains 18 residues. The germline CDR1 and CDR2 sequences are SGHAT and FQNNGV. V lost 3 bases and J 2 bases, leaving 17 bases between the germline ends. The CDR3: CASSFFVGAGTGANVLTF. The CDR3 nucleotides read TGTGCCAGCAGCTTTTTTGTGGGGGCGGGGACTGGGGCCAACGTCCTGACTTTC.

This clone was recorded a few times. V is TRBV9 and J is TRBJ2-6, with D unclear. Germline V gene lookup returns CDR1 SGDLS and CDR2 YYNGEE. V lost 6 bases, J lost 1 base, and 11 bases lay in between. CDR3 size: 15 residues. CDR3 bases: TGTGCCAGCACTTCCCTAGGGTCTGGGGCCAACGTCCTGACTTTC. This encodes CASTSLGSGANVLTF.

This clone was detected only a few times. The chain uses TRBV7-2 and TRBJ2-2; the D gene is possibly TRBD1 (6 bases). V shed 6 bases and J shed 2 bases, with 10 bases lying between them. Germline V CDR1 and CDR2: SGHTA, FQGNSA. CDR3 length equals 14 residues. The CDR3 nucleotides are TGTGCCAGCAGTTCGGACAGCAACACCGGGGAGCTGTTTTTT. Translated: CASSSDSNTGELFF.

CDR3 nucleotide sequence: TGTGCCAGCAGCGGACTTACAGGGTCCGAGCCCCAGCATTTT. Its translation: CASSGLTGSEPQHF. The chain employs TRBV7-9 and TRBJ1-5, with D possibly matching TRBD1 (6 bases). The germline V gene encodes CDR1 SEHNR and CDR2 FQNEAQ (reference sequence). The ends were cut back, 5 bases at V and 8 bases at J, with 16 bases in the middle. CDR3 size: 14 residues.

Concerning this clone: This sample includes further DNA sequences coding for the same CDR3. CDR3 in amino acids: CSVQGRGNQPQHF. In DNA form, the CDR3 reads TGCAGCGTTCAGGGTAGGGGCAATCAGCCCCAGCATTTT. The V and J genes are TRBV29-1 and TRBJ1-5; possible D gene TRBD1, 5 bases. Between the trimmed V and J ends, which lost 5 bases and 2 bases, there was a span of 10 bases. CDR1 is SQVTM, CDR2 ANQGSEA, per germline. The CDR3 extends over 13 amino acids. Drawing the rest from reference TRBV29-1 and TRBJ1-5, the complete variable domain is SAVISQKPSRDICQRGTSLTIQCQVDSQVTMMFWYRQQPGQSLTLIATANQGSEATYESGFVIDKFPISRPNLTFSTLTVSNMSPEDSSIYLCSVQGRGNQPQHFGDGTRLSIL.

V usage is TRBV9 and J usage is TRBJ2-3; 9 bases agree with TRBD2. The germline V gene encodes CDR1 SGDLS and CDR2 YYNGEE. Unmatched junction bases numbered 4, after V lost 3 bases and J lost 2 bases. This CDR3 spans 15 amino acids. CDR3 in DNA: TGTGCCAGCAGCGCGATAGCGGGAGTCACAGATACGCAGTATTTT. This codes for CASSAIAGVTDTQYF.

This chain connects TRBV5-4 to TRBJ2-7, with 9 nucleotides matching TRBD1. Germline values: CDR1 SGHNT, CDR2 YYREEE (reference sequence). The CDR3 sequence is 15 residues long. The V segment lost 3 bases and the J segment 2 bases; nucleotides outside the gene matches: 6. CDR3 sequence reads: CASSWDRVGAYEQYF. CDR3 DNA: TGTGCCAGCAGCTGGGACAGGGTGGGAGCCTACGAGCAGTACTTC.

This clone came up a few times. Germline is not matched at one junction end, which may reflect a read error. The chain carries TRBV5-5 and TRBJ1-4, with no clear D. From germline, CDR1 is SGHKS and CDR2 YYEKEE (reference sequence). CDR3 length: 16 residues. DNA for the CDR3: TGCGCCAGCAGCCAAGAGACATTCACAACTAATGAAAAACTGTTTTTT. This sequence encodes CASSQETFTTNEKLFF.

The V and J genes are TRBV29-1 and TRBJ2-7, with D perhaps being TRBD1 or TRBD2 (5 bases each). Germline V CDR1 and CDR2: SQVTM, ANQGSEA. The CDR3 extends over 13 amino acids. Deletions cut 4 bases from V and 2 bases from J, with 12 bases between. The CDR3 region has the DNA TGCAGCGTTGCCCTTGGGGGAGCCTACGAGCAGTACTTC. Protein product: CSVALGGAYEQYF.

In the case of this clone: The same CDR3 also results from other DNA sequences found in this sample. This rearrangement joins TRBV29-1 to TRBJ1-3; 7 nucleotides match TRBD1. The CDR3 extends over 11 amino acids. The junction had 0 bases not matched to a gene; V was cut back by 3 bases and J by 7 bases. Germline loops: CDR1 SQVTM, CDR2 ANQGSEA. The CDR3, as DNA: TGCAGCGTTGACAGGGGGAACACCATATATTTT. Its protein is CSVDRGNTIYF.

The count of this clone is one. The sample holds other DNA sequences that translate to the same CDR3. The chain has TRBV30 and TRBJ1-1, with D uncertain. This CDR3 has 10 residues. Germline CDR1 GTSNPN, CDR2 SVGIG (reference sequence). The V gene lost 1 base and the J gene lost 5 bases, with 2 bases spanning the gap. CDR3 amino acids: CAWSGTEAFF. The CDR3 DNA sequence: TGTGCCTGGAGTGGAACTGAAGCTTTCTTT.

The chain has TRBV7-9 and TRBJ2-5; 7 bases map to TRBD1. The length of the CDR3 is 12 residues. Germline-derived CDR1 and CDR2 are SEHNR and FQNEAQ (reference sequence). Germline trimming cut 11 bases from V and 1 base from J; bases unmatched to any gene: 4. This chain's CDR3 is CAGGQLQETQYF. CDR3 nucleotides: TGTGCCGGGGGACAGCTCCAAGAGACCCAGTACTTC.

The chain combines TRBV9 with TRBJ2-7, with 9 bases matching TRBD1. Per the germline V gene, CDR1 is SGDLS and CDR2 is YYNGEE. V was clipped by 3 bases and J by 5 bases; unmatched bases: 9. The CDR3 contains 15 residues. The CDR3 loop reads CASSARMGTGNEQYF. In nucleotides, the CDR3 is TGTGCCAGCAGCGCCCGAATGGGGACAGGGAACGAGCAGTACTTC.

The chain carries TRBV15 and TRBJ2-5, with 8 bases matching TRBD1. Germline trimming cut 3 bases from V and 8 bases from J; bases unmatched to any gene: 5. Germline values: CDR1 LNHNV, CDR2 YYDKDF (reference sequence). The CDR3 covers 13 residues. The CDR3 DNA reads TGTGCCACCAGCAGTGGGACAGGCGGCACCCAGTACTTC. Translation gives CATSSGTGGTQYF.

The chain links TRBV11-1 to TRBJ2-5, with D perhaps TRBD1 (6 bases). The V end was cut by 6 bases, the J end by 3 bases, with 11 bases between. Germline assignment: CDR1 SGHAT and CDR2 FQDESV (reference sequence). The CDR3 runs to 13 residues. CDR3 DNA sequence: TGTGCCAGCAGTACGGACAGAAAAGAGACCCAGTACTTC. Encoded protein: CASSTDRKETQYF.

This chain connects TRBV11-2 to TRBJ2-3, with D possibly TRBD2 on 6 matching bases. This CDR3 comprises 15 residues. Germline V gives CDR1 SGHAT, CDR2 FQNNGV. V shed 2 bases and J shed 5 bases, with 14 bases lying between them. The CDR3 loop is CASSLRRGRIDTQYF. CDR3 nucleotide sequence: TGTGCCAGCAGCTTAAGGCGGGGAAGAATAGATACGCAGTATTTT.

This chain connects TRBV29-1 to TRBJ2-7; 9 nucleotides agree with TRBD2. Germline loops: CDR1 SQVTM, CDR2 ANQGSEA. V shed 4 bases, J shed 3 bases, and the junction held 7 bases outside the gene matches. This CDR3 is built from 14 residues. This chain's CDR3 is CSVVVAGAYYEQYF. CDR3 DNA sequence: TGCAGCGTTGTGGTAGCGGGGGCCTACTACGAGCAGTACTTC.

The V gene is TRBV19, the J gene TRBJ2-1, with D unresolved. The CDR3 is 11 residues long. Germline lookup yields CDR1 LNHDA and CDR2 SQIVND (reference sequence). Trimming stripped 5 bases from V and 7 bases from J, with 6 bases between. The CDR3 spells CASSDGNEQFF. As DNA, the CDR3 is TGTGCCAGTAGTGACGGGAATGAGCAGTTCTTC.

This clone turned up a few times. The chain recombines TRBV30 with TRBJ2-7; D possibly corresponds to TRBD2 (5 bases). Germline V CDR1 and CDR2: GTSNPN, SVGIG (reference sequence). The CDR3 sequence is 11 residues long. CDR3 sequence reads: CAGGRAAEQYF. Here the CDR3 DNA reads TGTGCTGGAGGTAGGGCAGCCGAGCAGTACTTC.

This chain uses TRBV29-1 with TRBJ2-1; tentatively, D is TRBD2 (5 bases). This CDR3 is 13 amino acids long. Trimming removed 2 bases at V and 6 bases at J, with 11 bases between. Germline CDR1 reads SQVTM; CDR2 reads ANQGSEA. The CDR3 loop reads CSVEKVEGNEQFF. The CDR3 nucleotides are TGCAGCGTTGAAAAGGTAGAGGGCAATGAGCAGTTCTTC.

This chain links TRBV15 with TRBJ1-1; D might be TRBD1 (6 bases). There are 15 residues in the CDR3. Germline CDR1 reads LNHNV; CDR2 reads YYDKDF (reference sequence). Trimming cost V 2 bases and J 1 base, with 11 bases left between them. CDR3 coding DNA: TGTGCCACCAGCAGACCGCCGACAGGGAACACTGAAGCTTTCTTT. As protein: CATSRPPTGNTEAFF.